These 24 T cell receptor beta chains share one sample of origin, sequenced in a study of glioma-infiltrating T cells. TCR alpha and beta CDR3 regions were amplified from RNA using iRepertoire nested multiplex PCR. A single record per CDR3 protein comes from TCRdb applying MiXCR to the multiplex PCR reads. Altogether around 170,000 distinct CDR3 sequences are present, more than 35% being singletons, with the ten largest covering roughly 5.4%. Sequenced: glioma tissue, nonneoplastic brain tissue, or PBMCs (not recorded which). These receptors originate from a human donor with low-grade glioma or glioblastoma, undergoing nonglioma brain surgery, or in good health (not recorded which).

In this sample, this clonotype turned up a few times. The junction does not match germline at one end; this may be a read error. The gene calls are TRBV7-9 and TRBJ2-1; TRBD1 might be the D (5 bases). Looked up from germline, CDR1 is SEHNR and CDR2 is FQNEAQ (reference sequence). The CDR3 is 14 amino acids. Written as DNA, the CDR3 is TGTGCCAGCAGCTTGGGGCACCAGTTGGATGAGCAGTCCTTC. It codes for CASSLGHQLDEQSF.

The chain has TRBV3-1 and TRBJ2-5, with 9 bases lining up with TRBD2. Unmatched junction bases numbered 4, after V lost 1 base and J lost 4 bases. The CDR3 totals 15 residues. Germline V CDR1 and CDR2: LGHDT, YNNKEL (reference sequence). DNA of the CDR3: TGTGCCAGCAGCCAAGTAGCGGGAGAAGGAGAGACCCAGTACTTC. This gives the protein CASSQVAGEGETQYF.

Details on this clonotype: Sequence at one end of the junction differs from germline and may be a read error. The chain uses TRBV18 and TRBJ2-7; no definite D call. CDR1 and CDR2 (germline): KGHSH, LQKENI. The CDR3 sequence is 13 residues long. CDR3 nucleotide sequence: TGTGACAGCTCACCACGCAGGAGCTACGAGCAGTACTTC. It encodes CDSSPRRSYEQYF.

Details on this clonotype: This sequence may be a read error, since a much larger clone differs from it by one base. The chain links TRBV7-2 to TRBJ2-3; D remains ambiguous. The germline CDR1 and CDR2 sequences are SGHTA and FQGNSA. The CDR3 has 12 residues. The CDR3 nucleotides are TGTGCCAGCAGCCAGGTCACAGATAAGCAGTATTTT. Translating it yields CASSQVTDKQYF.

In its sample, this clonotype was seen many times. The rearrangement links TRBV2 to TRBJ2-1; 10 bases map to TRBD2. The J segment lost 9 bases and the V segment lost 7 bases, leaving 9 bases of the junction unmatched. The CDR3 contains 14 residues. CDR1 and CDR2 from the germline V gene are SNHLY and FYNNEI. The CDR3 loop is CASKASGRVAEQFF. The CDR3 DNA is TGTGCCAGCAAGGCGAGCGGGAGGGTAGCTGAGCAGTTCTTC.

Concerning this clonotype: The junction does not match germline at one end; this may be a read error. This sequence joins TRBV20-1 and TRBJ2-5; 9 bases agree with TRBD1. The CDR3 spans 15 residues. Looked up from germline, CDR1 is DFQATT and CDR2 is SNEGSKA (reference sequence). In DNA, the CDR3 is TGCAGTGCCAACGGGACAGGGCGTCTGGAAGAGACACAGTACTTC. Translation gives CSANGTGRLEETQYF.

This clonotype appeared a few times. V gene TRBV4-1 combines with J gene TRBJ2-5; TRBD1 or TRBD2 may be the D gene (5 bases each). V was pared by 0 bases and J by 4 bases, with 9 bases between. Germline values: CDR1 MGHRA, CDR2 YSYEKL. This CDR3 contains 14 residues. The CDR3 loop reads CASSQERGAETQYF. The CDR3 nucleotides read TGCGCCAGCAGCCAAGAAAGGGGAGCAGAGACCCAGTACTTC.

The CDR3 sequence is CASSHRYRVTDTQYF. The CDR3 DNA sequence: TGTGCCAGCAGTCACCGGTATAGAGTCACAGATACGCAGTATTTT. The V gene is TRBV6-6, the J gene TRBJ2-3; D is uncertain. Germline CDR1 MNHNY, CDR2 SVGAGI (reference sequence). This CDR3 is 15 amino acids long. The V and J ends lost 5 bases and 2 bases respectively, with 14 bases between them.

This clonotype was recorded only once. The J gene is TRBJ2-7, the V gene TRBV7-2; 12 positions match TRBD2. The CDR3 sequence is 15 residues long. J lost 7 bases, V lost 3 bases, and 7 bases had no gene match. The V gene's germline CDR1 is SGHTA and CDR2 FQGNSA. The CDR3 DNA reads TGTGCCAGCAGCTTTCTAGCGGGAGGGGATCGAGAGCAGTACTTC. This codes for CASSFLAGGDREQYF.

The table lists this clonotype with many counts. CDR3 amino acids: CASKSNSNQPQHF. CDR3 coding DNA: TGTGCCAGCAAATCCAATAGCAATCAGCCCCAGCATTTT. This chain links TRBV2 with TRBJ1-5; D ambiguous. CDR3 length: 13 residues. Trimming stripped 7 bases from V and 0 bases from J, with 7 bases between. The germline V gene encodes CDR1 SNHLY and CDR2 FYNNEI.

With respect to this clonotype: An end of the junction does not agree with germline; a read error may underlie this. The genes are TRBV2 and TRBJ1-6, with 7 positions matching TRBD1. Germline V gene data show CDR1 as SNHLY and CDR2 as FYNNEI. The CDR3 covers 15 residues. In DNA form, the CDR3 reads TGTGCCAGCAGCTCATCTCGACAGGGCAATTCACTCCTCCACTTT. Amino acids: CASSSSRQGNSLLHF. The full variable domain, with the rest looked up from reference TRBV2 and TRBJ1-6, is EPEVTQTPSHQVTQMGQEVILRCVPISNHLYFYWYRQILGQKVEFLVSFYNNEISEKSEIFDDQFSVERPDGSNFTLKIRSTKLEDSAMYFCASSSSRQGNSLLHFGNGTRLTVT.

The rearrangement joins TRBV20-1 to TRBJ1-1; D might be TRBD1 (5 bases). Germline V gives CDR1 DFQATT, CDR2 SNEGSKA (reference sequence). The CDR3 length is 13 residues. V was clipped by 4 bases and J by 14 bases, with 23 bases between them. In DNA form, the CDR3 reads TGCAGTGCTATTGGGGGGGGAGGAGAGACCCAGTTCTTT. Translated, it gives CSAIGGGGETQFF.

Concerning this clonotype itself: This may be a read error: a much more frequent sequence differs by one nucleotide. The chain has TRBV2 and TRBJ2-3; no definite D call. The germline gives CDR1 SNHLY, CDR2 FYNNEI. This CDR3 has 15 residues. CDR3 sequence: CASSFARSWVDTEYF. As DNA, the CDR3 is TGTGCCAGCAGTTTCGCGCGTTCATGGGTTGATACGGAGTATTTT.

Worth noting for this clonotype: A much larger clone lies a single base off, so this may be a read error. V and J are TRBV29-1 and TRBJ1-1, with D tentatively TRBD1 (6 bases). This CDR3 comprises 13 residues. The germline CDR1 and CDR2 sequences are SQVTM and ANQGSEA. CDR3 sequence reads: CSVERGRDTKAFF. The DNA for the CDR3 is TGCAGCGTTGAGCGGGGGCGAGACACTAAAGCTTTCTTT.

This clonotype has ten or more counts. The chain links TRBV29-1 to TRBJ2-3; 7 nucleotides line up with TRBD1. Germline values: CDR1 SQVTM, CDR2 ANQGSEA. The CDR3 has 14 residues. The J segment lost 1 base and the V segment lost 6 bases, leaving 7 bases of the junction unmatched. The CDR3 loop reads CSVPGQLRTDTQYF. The CDR3 DNA is TGCAGCGTCCCGGGACAGCTGCGCACAGATACGCAGTATTTT.

The chain is built from TRBV27 and TRBJ2-3; the match to TRBD2 covers 12 bases. CDR1 is MNHEY, CDR2 SMNVEV, per germline (reference sequence). The length of the CDR3 is 18 residues. The ends lost 5 bases at V and 4 bases at J; junction bases unmatched: 13. CDR3 sequence reads: CASSPSPRTSGMADTQYF. The CDR3 region has the DNA TGTGCCAGCAGTCCCTCCCCCCGGACTAGCGGGATGGCAGATACGCAGTATTTT.

J is TRBJ2-1 and V is TRBV11-2; 10 bases match TRBD2. Trimming removed 1 base from V and 7 bases from J; junction bases left unmatched: 4. Germline loops: CDR1 SGHAT, CDR2 FQNNGV. The CDR3 covers 15 residues. The chain's CDR3 is CASSLVLAGANEQFF. CDR3 sequence (DNA): TGTGCCAGCAGCTTAGTCCTAGCGGGAGCTAATGAGCAGTTCTTC.

The J gene is TRBJ2-1, the V gene TRBV7-9; D is tentatively TRBD1 or TRBD2 (6 bases each). The CDR3 totals 14 residues. Trimming removed 0 bases from V and 10 bases from J, with 13 bases in between. CDR1 and CDR2 from the germline V gene are SEHNR and FQNEAQ (reference sequence). CDR3 bases: TGTGCCAGCAGCTTAGCAGGGGGACTTTACGAGCAGTTCTTC. Encoded protein: CASSLAGGLYEQFF.

There are a few counts of this clonotype. The chain carries TRBV3-1 and TRBJ2-7, with D unresolved. The V gene's germline CDR1 is LGHDT and CDR2 YNNKEL (reference sequence). There are 14 residues in the CDR3. Trimming took 4 bases from V and 3 from J, leaving 13 bases between them. CDR3 DNA: TGTGCCAGCAGCCCTCGGCTCGCTAGCTACGAGCAGTACTTC. Translation gives CASSPRLASYEQYF.

Only a few counts were recorded for this clonotype. The V and J genes are TRBV7-2 and TRBJ2-2, with TRBD1 matching 7 bases. With V trimmed by 7 bases and J by 4 bases, 9 bases remained unmatched. The CDR3 totals 15 residues. Germline-derived CDR1 and CDR2 are SGHTA and FQGNSA. As DNA, the CDR3 is TGTGCCAGCACCGAGGGGGCGTGGGGCACCGGGGAGCTGTTTTTT. Its protein product is CASTEGAWGTGELFF.

As concerns this clonotype: A clone one base away is much larger, so this may be a read error. The gene calls are TRBV7-9 and TRBJ2-4; 7 bases agree with TRBD2. Trimming at V came to 1 base and at J to 0 bases, leaving 3 bases not matched to a gene. This CDR3 has 16 amino acids. Germline V gene sequence: CDR1 SEHNR, CDR2 FQNEAQ (reference sequence). CDR3 nucleotide sequence: TGTGCCAGCAGCTTAGAACTAGCGCAAGCCAAAAACATTCAGTACTTC. Encoded protein: CASSLELAQAKNIQYF.

On this clonotype: A much larger clone sits a single nucleotide away, making a read error possible. The chain employs TRBV20-1 and TRBJ2-1; tentatively, D is TRBD1 (5 bases). Germline CDR1 is DFQATT and CDR2 is SNEGSKA (reference sequence). The CDR3 contains 15 residues. V lost 6 bases, J lost 8 bases, and 23 bases lay in between. CDR3 in amino acids: CSAGSPLRATDEQFF. The CDR3 region has the DNA TGCAGTGCGGGCTCTCCCCTCAGGGCTACAGATGAGCAGTTCTTC.

This clonotype was observed a handful of times. This sequence joins TRBV7-9 and TRBJ2-7; a weak D match, TRBD1 (6 bases). This CDR3 is built from 14 residues. Germline V gene data show CDR1 as SEHNR and CDR2 as FQNEAQ (reference sequence). Trimming shortened V by 5 bases and J by 3 bases, and 14 bases separated the two germline ends. CDR3 DNA sequence: TGTGCCAGCAGCCCACAGGGACCCCGCTACGAGCAGTACTTC. Encoded protein: CASSPQGPRYEQYF.

This clonotype was seen more than once but under ten times. This rearrangement joins TRBV12-3 or TRBV12-4 to TRBJ1-5, with D possibly being TRBD1 (6 bases). CDR3 size: 15 residues. V dropped 0 bases and J dropped 5 bases, with 11 bases sitting between them. The CDR3 DNA sequence: TGTGCCAGCAGTTTAGCCCGACGGGGGCATCAGCCCCAGCATTTT. Protein product: CASSLARRGHQPQHF.